A selection of T cell receptor beta chains follows, all from one sample in a study of blood T cell repertoires in COVID-19. Clones were sequenced by immunoSEQ multiplex PCR, and TCRdb holds only the in-frame ones, with some missing. This table holds 200,000 to 300,000 clones, about 90% found once. Sequencing was carried out using peripheral blood. The receptors come from a woman in her twenties or thirties who had recovered from COVID-19. The CDR3 runs from the conserved cysteine through the conserved F or W.

CDR3 protein,V gene,J gene
CASSVGQFQETQYF,TRBV9,TRBJ2-5
CASSLQGWSYEQYF,TRBV27,TRBJ2-7
CASSLTSARETQYF,TRBV7-3,TRBJ2-5
CASSLGDRVSGELFF,TRBV7-3,TRBJ2-2
CASSLALQGVETQYF,TRBV7-7,TRBJ2-5
CASSHRRGGKDTQYF,TRBV3-1/TRBV3-2,TRBJ2-3
CASSSQRGANTGELFF,TRBV11-2,TRBJ2-2
CASSQDLWGRRYTF,TRBV4-3,TRBJ1-2
CASSIRGLAGGDEQYF,TRBV19,TRBJ2-7
CATSDLFGRVQGVGQPQHF,TRBV24-1,TRBJ1-5
CASYWGGVGDTEAFF,TRBV6-5,TRBJ1-1
CAARGPNQPQHF,TRBV19,TRBJ1-5
CASSDDRDFSYGYTF,TRBV21-1,TRBJ1-2
CAIRGQGSSYEQYF,TRBV13,TRBJ2-7
CASSSSTRGRMYGYTF,TRBV11-2,TRBJ1-2
CASSLGAADYTDTQYF,TRBV11-1,TRBJ2-3
CASSFLDRGNYEQYF,TRBV5-4,TRBJ2-7
CASSVTGGGNQPQHF,TRBV19,TRBJ1-5
CASGPTGAQGDTQYF,TRBV7-2,TRBJ2-3
CASSEDRGPYEQYF,TRBV25-1,TRBJ2-7
CASSVGPPGWGHEQFF,TRBV9,TRBJ2-1
CASSQEAGTSPYNEQFF,TRBV14,TRBJ2-1
CASSQRGLNRGSQHF,TRBV14,TRBJ1-5
CASSSGQGVSNQPQHF,TRBV19,TRBJ1-5
CASSFYGTGYSPLHF,TRBV27,TRBJ1-6
CASRDTAAGELFF,TRBV6-4,TRBJ2-2
CASTQSYEQYF,TRBV6-5,TRBJ2-7
CASSFLNEQFF,TRBV5-1,TRBJ2-1
CASSTDRGLDTQYF,TRBV5-1,TRBJ2-3
CASSLSAAKPNTGELFF,TRBV7-6,TRBJ2-2
CAISDERGSSYNEQFF,TRBV10-3,TRBJ2-1
CASNPDRGGNEKLFF,TRBV2,TRBJ1-4
CASSLAGAGNQPQHF,TRBV11-2,TRBJ1-5
CASTSQRQQETQYF,TRBV7-2,TRBJ2-5
CASSVGTGYNEQFF,TRBV9,TRBJ2-1
CASSLGSGGNSPLHF,TRBV5-4,TRBJ1-6
CSVEDQHSVARFF,TRBV29-1,TRBJ1-1
CASSLAGFYGTGNTGELFF,TRBV7-9,TRBJ2-2
CATSRETAGNSYYEQYF,TRBV15,TRBJ2-7
CASRHRQVRSYNSPLHF,TRBV12-2,TRBJ1-6
CASSGGQNYGYTF,TRBV6-2/TRBV6-3,TRBJ1-2